Included here is one T cell receptor beta chain sequence, with context. Its target is not known. Different DNA sequences within this sample yield the same CDR3. This sample was taken from a study of shared clonotypes between healthy human individuals. Study-level findings and limits: The sole specimen, blood, was sampled, and tissue repertoires likely differ. Compared with clonotypes that all four donors shared, non-shared clonotypes had lower generation probabilities. Richness estimates generally favored naive over memory subsets.

Assay execution proceeded at the deep level. TCRdb's copy holds only in-frame clones and misses some; the assay was immunoSEQ multiplex PCR. The sample carries approximately 1,000,000 clones, 75% to 85% recorded once. Sequenced sample: memory CD4+ T cells from PBMCs. The subset is: CD45RA-negative fraction. The clonotype was recovered from a man aged 18 to 30 in good health. Some clones in this sample may be carry-over from other donors' samples.

Here the CDR3 DNA reads TGTGCCAGCACCAAGACTAACTATGGCTACACCTTC. Translating it yields CASTKTNYGYTF. This rearrangement joins TRBV28 to TRBJ1-2; D gene uncertain. The CDR3 is 12 residues long. Trimming shortened V by 7 bases and J by 0 bases, and 6 bases separated the two germline ends. CDR1 MDHEN and CDR2 SYDVKM come from the germline V gene.